This TCR beta chain was identified in a study of blood T cell repertoires in COVID-19. About the study: The study drew acute and convalescent COVID-19 samples from the United States, Italy and Spain. Nucleic acid was either cDNA or gDNA, and it came from T cells, B-cell-depleted T cells, or PBMCs.

In the authors' workflow: Nucleated cell number was recorded as an estimate derived from reference gene primer amplification. TCRdb keeps only in-frame clones here, not all; method: immunoSEQ multiplex PCR. V, J and clone size derive from that table, while D and trimming were established from the DNA sequence. The profile shows about 190,000 clones, about four fifths of them singletons. Sequencing was carried out using peripheral blood. This receptor was obtained from a woman between 70 and 85 years old with active or convalescent COVID-19.

As DNA, the CDR3 is TGTGCCAGCAGCTTGAGAGGGGGCACCCTCCACTTT. Encoded protein: CASSLRGGTLHF. The J gene is TRBJ1-6, the V gene TRBV13, with 7 nucleotides matching TRBD1. CDR1 is PRHDT and CDR2 is FYEKMQ in the germline V gene (reference sequence). The CDR3 extends over 12 amino acids. J lost 14 bases, V lost 3 bases, and 4 bases had no gene match. Full variable domain (outside the CDR3, taken from reference TRBV13 and TRBJ1-6): AAGVIQSPRHLIKEKRETATLKCYPIPRHDTVYWYQQGPGQDPQFLISFYEKMQSDKGSIPDRFSAQQFSDYHSELNMSSLELGDSALYFCASSLRGGTLHFGNGTRLTVT.